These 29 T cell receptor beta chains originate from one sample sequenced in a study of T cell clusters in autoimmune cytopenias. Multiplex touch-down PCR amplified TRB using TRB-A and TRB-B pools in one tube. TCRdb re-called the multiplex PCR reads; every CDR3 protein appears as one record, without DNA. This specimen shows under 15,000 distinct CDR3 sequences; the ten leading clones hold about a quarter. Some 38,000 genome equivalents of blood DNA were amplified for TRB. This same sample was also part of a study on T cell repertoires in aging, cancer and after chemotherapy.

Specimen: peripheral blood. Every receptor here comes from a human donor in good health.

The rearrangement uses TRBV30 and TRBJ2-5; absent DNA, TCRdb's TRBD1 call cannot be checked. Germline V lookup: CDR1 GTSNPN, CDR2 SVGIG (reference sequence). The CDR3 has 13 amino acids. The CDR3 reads CAWSVGGSETQYF. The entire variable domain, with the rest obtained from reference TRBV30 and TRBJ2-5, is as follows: SQTIHQWPATLVQPVGSPLSLECTVEGTSNPNLYWYRQAAGRGLQLLFYSVGIGQISSEVPQNLSASRPQDRQFILSSKKLLLSDSGFYLCAWSVGGSETQYFGPGTRLLVL.

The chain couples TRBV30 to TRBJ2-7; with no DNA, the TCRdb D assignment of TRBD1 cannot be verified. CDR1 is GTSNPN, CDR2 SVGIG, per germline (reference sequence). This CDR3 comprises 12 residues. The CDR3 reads CACWRTNYEQYF.

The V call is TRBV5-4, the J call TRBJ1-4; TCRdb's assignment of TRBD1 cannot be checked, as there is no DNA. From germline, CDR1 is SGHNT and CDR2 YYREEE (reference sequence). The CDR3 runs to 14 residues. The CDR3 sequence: CASSTDRSNEKLFF.

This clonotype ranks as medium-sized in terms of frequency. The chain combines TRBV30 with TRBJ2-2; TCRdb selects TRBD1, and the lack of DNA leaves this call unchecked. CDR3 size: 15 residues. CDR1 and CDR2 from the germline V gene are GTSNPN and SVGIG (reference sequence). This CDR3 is CAWRSRGANTGELFF.

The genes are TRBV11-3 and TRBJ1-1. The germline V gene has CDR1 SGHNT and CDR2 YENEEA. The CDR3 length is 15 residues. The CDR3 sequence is CASSLRAETSPEAFF.

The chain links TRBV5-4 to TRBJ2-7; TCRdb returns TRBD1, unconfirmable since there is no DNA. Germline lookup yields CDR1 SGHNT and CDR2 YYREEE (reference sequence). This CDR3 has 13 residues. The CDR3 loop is CASSFPGRDEQYF.

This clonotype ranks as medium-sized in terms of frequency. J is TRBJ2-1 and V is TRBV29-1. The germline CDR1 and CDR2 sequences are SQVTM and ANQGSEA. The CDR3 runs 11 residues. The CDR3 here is CSVGTYNEQFF.

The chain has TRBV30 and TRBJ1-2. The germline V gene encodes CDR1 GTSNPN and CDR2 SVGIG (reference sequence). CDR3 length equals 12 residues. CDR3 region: CAWSDVGYGYTF.

The chain's CDR3 is CASSPREGSGYEQYF. The V gene is TRBV18, the J gene TRBJ2-7. Germline V CDR1 and CDR2: KGHSH, LQKENI. The CDR3 spans 15 residues.

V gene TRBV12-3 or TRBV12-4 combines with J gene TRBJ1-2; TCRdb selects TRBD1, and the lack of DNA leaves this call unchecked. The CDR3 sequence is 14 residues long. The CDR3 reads CASSLGREHYGYTF.

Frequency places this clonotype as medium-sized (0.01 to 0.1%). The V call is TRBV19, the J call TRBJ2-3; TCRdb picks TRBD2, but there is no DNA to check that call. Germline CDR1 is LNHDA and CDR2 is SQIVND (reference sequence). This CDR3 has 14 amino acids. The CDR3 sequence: CASSKTSGVDTQYF.

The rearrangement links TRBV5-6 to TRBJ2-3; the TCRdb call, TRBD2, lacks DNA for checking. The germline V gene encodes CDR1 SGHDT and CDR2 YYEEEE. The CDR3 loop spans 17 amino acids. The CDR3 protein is CASSLGSSGGIVDTQYF. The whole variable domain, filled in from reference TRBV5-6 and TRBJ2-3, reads DAGVTQSPTHLIKTRGQQVTLRCSPKSGHDTVSWYQQALGQGPQFIFQYYEEEERQRGNFPDRFSGHQFPNYSSELNVNALLLGDSALYLCASSLGSSGGIVDTQYFGPGTRLTVL.

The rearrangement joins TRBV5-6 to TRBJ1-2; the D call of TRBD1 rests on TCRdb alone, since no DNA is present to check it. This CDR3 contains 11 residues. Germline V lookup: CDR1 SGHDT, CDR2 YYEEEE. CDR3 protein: CASSRDGTNTF.

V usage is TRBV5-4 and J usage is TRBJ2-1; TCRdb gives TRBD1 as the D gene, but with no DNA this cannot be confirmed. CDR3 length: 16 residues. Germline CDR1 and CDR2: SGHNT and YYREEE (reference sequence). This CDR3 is CASSDTGVPLRNEQFF.

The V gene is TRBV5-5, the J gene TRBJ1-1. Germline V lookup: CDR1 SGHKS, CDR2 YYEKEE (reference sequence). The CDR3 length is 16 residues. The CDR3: CASSLVSLGRNTEAFF.

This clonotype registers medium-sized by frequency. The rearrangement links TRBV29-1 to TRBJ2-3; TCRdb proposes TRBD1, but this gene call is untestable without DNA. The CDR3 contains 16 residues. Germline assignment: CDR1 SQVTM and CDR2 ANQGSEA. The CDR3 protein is CSVAAPGGAPTDTQYF.

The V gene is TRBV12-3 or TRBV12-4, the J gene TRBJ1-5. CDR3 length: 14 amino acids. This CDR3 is CASSSDGLNQPQHF.

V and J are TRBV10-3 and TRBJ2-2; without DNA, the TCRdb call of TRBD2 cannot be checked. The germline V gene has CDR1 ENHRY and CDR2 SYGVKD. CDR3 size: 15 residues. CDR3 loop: CAISSQTSGGGELFF.

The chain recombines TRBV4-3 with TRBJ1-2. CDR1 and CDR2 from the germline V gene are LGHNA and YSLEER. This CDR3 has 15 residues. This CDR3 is CASSQEITRNYGYTF.

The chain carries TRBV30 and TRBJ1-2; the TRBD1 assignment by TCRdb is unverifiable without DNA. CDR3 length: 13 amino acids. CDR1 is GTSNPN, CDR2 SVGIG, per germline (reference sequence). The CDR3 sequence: CAWGRDRPYGYTF.

The CDR3 here is CASSIRDRGSEKLFF. The V and J genes are TRBV18 and TRBJ1-4; the TRBD1 assignment by TCRdb is unverifiable without DNA. The V gene's germline CDR1 is KGHSH and CDR2 LQKENI. The CDR3 spans 15 residues.

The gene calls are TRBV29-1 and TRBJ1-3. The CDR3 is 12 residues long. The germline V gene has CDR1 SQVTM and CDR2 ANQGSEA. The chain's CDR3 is CSAGAQGNTIYF.

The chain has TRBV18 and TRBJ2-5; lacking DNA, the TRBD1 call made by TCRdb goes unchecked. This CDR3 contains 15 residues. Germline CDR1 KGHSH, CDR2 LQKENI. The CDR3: CASSPAGDRGETQYF. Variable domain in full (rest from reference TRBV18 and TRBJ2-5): NAGVMQNPRHLVRRRGQEARLRCSPMKGHSHVYWYRQLPEEGLKFMVYLQKENIIDESGMPKERFSAEFPKEGPSILRIQQVVRGDSAAYFCASSPAGDRGETQYFGPGTRLLVL.

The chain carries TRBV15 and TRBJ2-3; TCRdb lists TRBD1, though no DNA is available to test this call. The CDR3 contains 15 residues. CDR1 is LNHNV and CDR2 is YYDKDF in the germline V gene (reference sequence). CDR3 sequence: CATSRWGGDTDTQYF.

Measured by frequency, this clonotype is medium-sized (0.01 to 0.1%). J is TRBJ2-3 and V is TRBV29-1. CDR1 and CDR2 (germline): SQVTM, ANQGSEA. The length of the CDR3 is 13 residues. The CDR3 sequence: CSVLQRSTDTQYF.

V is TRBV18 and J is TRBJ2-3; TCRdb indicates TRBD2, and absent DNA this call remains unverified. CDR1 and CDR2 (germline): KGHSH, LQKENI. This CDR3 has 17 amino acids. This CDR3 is CASSPPNSGGAEDTQYF.

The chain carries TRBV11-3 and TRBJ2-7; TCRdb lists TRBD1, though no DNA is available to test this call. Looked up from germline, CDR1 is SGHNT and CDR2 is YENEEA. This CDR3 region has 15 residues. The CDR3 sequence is CASSLAGTGSYEQYF.

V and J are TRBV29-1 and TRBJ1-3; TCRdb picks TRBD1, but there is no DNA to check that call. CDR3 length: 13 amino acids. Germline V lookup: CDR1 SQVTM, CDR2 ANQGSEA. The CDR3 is CSVTIGGRNTIYF.

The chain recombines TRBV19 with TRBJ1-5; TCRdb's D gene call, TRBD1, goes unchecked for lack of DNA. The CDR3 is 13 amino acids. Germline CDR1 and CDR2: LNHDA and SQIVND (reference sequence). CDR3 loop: CASRDTGNQPQHF.